This T cell receptor (beta chain) was sequenced during a study of T cell clonality in common variable immunodeficiency. Sequencing input was equivalent genomic DNA from CVID and controls. Sequencing was performed with immunoSEQ multiplex PCR; in TCRdb, only in-frame clones are kept and a portion is missing. The table lists about 43,000 clones, with no singletons. Trimming stripped 10 bases from V and 0 bases from J, with 10 bases between. This CDR3 has 12 residues. CDR1 is ENHRY, CDR2 SYGVKD, per germline. Findings and caveats of the study: TCRbeta clonality was increased in CVID versus healthy controls.

This clone was seen at least ten times. The antigen remains unidentified. The CDR3 end lies 3 residues beyond the end of the read and is filled in from the germline J gene. V usage is TRBV10-3 and J usage is TRBJ2-7; the D gene is possibly TRBD2 (5 bases). The receptor was derived from a person between 18 and 75 years old in good health. The source material was peripheral blood mononuclear cells. CDR3 sequence reads: CATSGDSYEQYF. Incomplete CDR3 DNA: TGTGCCACCTCCGGGGACTCCTACGAG.